The clone carrying this T cell receptor beta chain was recorded only once. Its matching antigen is unknown. With a J-beta primer mix and a sample-barcoded 5' primer, a second PCR ran roughly 6 to 11 cycles. Each cDNA molecule was tagged by a template-switch adaptor with 12 random nucleotides. TCRdb re-analysed the 5' RACE reads in MiXCR, keeping a single row per CDR3 protein. Found here are hundreds of thousands of distinct CDR3 sequences, 55% to 70% of them singletons; the top ten hold 22%. This record belongs to a study of blood T cells in healthy people across ages. General study results and limits: Researchers judged that diversity estimates from one million T cells fell short of true values. In long-lived donors, naive CD4+ cell counts and diversity exceeded those of aged donors.

Germline loops: CDR1 ENHRY, CDR2 SYGVKD. The CDR3 is 15 amino acids. Trimming left V 7 bases short and J 1 base short, with 16 bases between. This TCR was sampled from a young man in good health. Sequenced: blood. This sequence joins TRBV10-3 and TRBJ1-1; D perhaps matches TRBD1 (5 bases). CDR3 in amino acids: CAITPSVGENTEAFF. The CDR3 DNA reads as TGTGCCATCACCCCTTCTGTGGGGGAGAACACTGAAGCTTTCTTT.